This T cell receptor (beta chain) was profiled in a study of control samples from healthy donors and cancer patients. Sequenced by immunoSEQ multiplex PCR; TCRdb stores in-frame clones only, minus some. The data hold about 160,000 clones, with roughly 94% observed a single time. The CDR3 has 14 residues. Per the germline V gene, CDR1 is LNHDA and CDR2 is SQIVND (reference sequence). The V end was cut by 7 bases, the J end by 2 bases, with 12 bases between. This clone was recorded a few times. The sequenced sample was PBMCs. This receptor was taken from a man between 60 and 70 years old with colorectal cancer. This rearrangement joins TRBV19 to TRBJ1-5; D remains unclear. In nucleotides, the CDR3 is TGTGCCAGTACCATGGGTATCGGCAATCAGCCCCAGCATTTT. Amino acid sequence: CASTMGIGNQPQHF.